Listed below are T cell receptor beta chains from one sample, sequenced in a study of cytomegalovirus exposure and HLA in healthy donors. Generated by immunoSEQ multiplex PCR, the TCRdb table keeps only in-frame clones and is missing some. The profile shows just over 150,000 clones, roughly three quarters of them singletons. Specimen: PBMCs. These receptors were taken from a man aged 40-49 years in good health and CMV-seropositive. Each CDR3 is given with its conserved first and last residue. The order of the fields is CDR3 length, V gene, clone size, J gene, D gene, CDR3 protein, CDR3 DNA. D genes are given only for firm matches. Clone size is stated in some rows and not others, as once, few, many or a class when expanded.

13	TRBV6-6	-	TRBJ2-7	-	CASSSRGPYEQYF	TGTGCCAGCAGTTCCAGGGGCCCCTACGAGCAGTACTTC
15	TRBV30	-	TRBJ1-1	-	CAWSVWEGIVAEAFF	TGTGCCTGGAGTGTATGGGAGGGGATTGTGGCTGAAGCTTTCTTT
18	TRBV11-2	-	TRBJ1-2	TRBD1	CASSLDLWLGQNNYGYTF	TGTGCCAGCAGCTTAGATCTGTGGTTGGGACAGAATAACTATGGCTACACCTTC
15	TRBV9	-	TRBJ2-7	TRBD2	CASSPGGQRGHEQYF	TGTGCCAGCAGCCCGGGGGGGCAGAGAGGGCACGAGCAGTACTTC
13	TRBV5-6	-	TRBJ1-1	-	CASSLAGNTEAFF	TGTGCCAGCAGCTTGGCCGGGAACACTGAAGCTTTCTTT
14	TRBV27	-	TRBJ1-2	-	CASSLSGGGWGYTF	TGTGCCAGCAGTTTATCGGGCGGGGGATGGGGCTACACCTTC
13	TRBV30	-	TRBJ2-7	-	CAWATETGYEQYF	TGTGCCTGGGCCACCGAGACAGGATACGAGCAGTACTTC
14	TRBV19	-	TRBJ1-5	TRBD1	CASMDRGLNQPQHF	TGTGCCAGTATGGACAGGGGGCTGAATCAGCCCCAGCATTTT
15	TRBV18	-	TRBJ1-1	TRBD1	CASSEGQGAWTEAFF	TGTGCCAGCTCGGAGGGACAGGGGGCTTGGACTGAAGCTTTCTTT
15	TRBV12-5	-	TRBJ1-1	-	CASALTGQGNTEAFF	TGTGCTAGTGCCCTAACAGGGCAAGGGAACACTGAAGCTTTCTTT
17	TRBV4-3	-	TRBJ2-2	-	CASSRTGTPARTGELFF	TGCGCCAGCAGCCGTACCGGGACTCCTGCGAGAACCGGGGAGCTGTTTTTT
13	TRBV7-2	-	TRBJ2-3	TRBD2	CASSLSGGDTQYF	TGTGCCAGCAGCTTGAGCGGGGGGGATACGCAGTATTTT
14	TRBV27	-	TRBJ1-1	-	CASSDTNLNTEAFF	TGTGCCAGCAGTGACACGAACCTGAACACTGAAGCTTTCTTT
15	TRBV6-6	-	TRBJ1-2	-	CASSNSGRLNYGYTF	TGTGCCAGCAGTAACTCAGGAAGACTCAACTATGGCTACACCTTC
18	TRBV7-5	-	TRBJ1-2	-	CARSPKKTGEIANYGYTF	TGTGCCAGAAGCCCCAAAAAGACAGGGGAGATAGCTAACTATGGCTACACCTTC
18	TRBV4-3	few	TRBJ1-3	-	CASSQEPARRDSGNTIYF	TGCGCCAGCAGCCAAGAACCGGCCAGGCGAGACTCTGGAAACACCATATATTTT
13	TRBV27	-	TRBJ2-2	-	CASSPMNTGELFF	TGTGCCAGCAGTCCCATGAACACCGGGGAGCTGTTTTTT
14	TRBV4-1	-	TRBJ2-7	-	CASSQSSVSYEQYF	TGCGCCAGCAGCCAAAGTTCGGTTTCCTACGAGCAGTACTTC
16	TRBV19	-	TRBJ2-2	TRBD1	CATKDRGKANTGELFF	TGTGCCACCAAAGACAGGGGTAAAGCGAACACCGGGGAGCTGTTTTTT
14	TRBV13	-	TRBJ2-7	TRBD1	CASSPGQGQDEQYF	TGTGCCAGCAGCCCAGGACAGGGACAGGACGAGCAGTACTTC
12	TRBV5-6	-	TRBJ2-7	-	CASSSRGYEQYF	TGTGCCAGCAGCTCTAGGGGCTACGAGCAGTACTTC
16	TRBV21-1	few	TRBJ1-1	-	CASSKVPPPGDTEAFF	TGTGCCAGCAGCAAAGTCCCTCCGCCGGGGGACACTGAAGCTTTCTTT
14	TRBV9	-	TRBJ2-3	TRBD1	CASSWGTETDTQYF	TGTGCCAGCAGCTGGGGGACAGAAACAGATACGCAGTATTTT
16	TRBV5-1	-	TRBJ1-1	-	CASSTTKEASSTEAFF	TGCGCCAGCAGCACCACCAAAGAGGCTAGTAGTACTGAAGCTTTCTTT
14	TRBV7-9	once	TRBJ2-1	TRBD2	CASSWTSGNNEQFF	TGTGCCAGCAGCTGGACTAGCGGGAACAATGAGCAGTTCTTC
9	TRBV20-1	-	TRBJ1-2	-	CSATGGYTF	TGCAGTGCTACCGGGGGCTACACCTTC
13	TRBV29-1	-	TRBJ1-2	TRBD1	CSVTQGVNYGYTF	TGCAGCGTTACGCAGGGGGTTAACTATGGCTACACCTTC
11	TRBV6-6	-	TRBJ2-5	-	CASSDGGTQYF	TGTGCCAGCAGTGATGGAGGGACCCAGTACTTC
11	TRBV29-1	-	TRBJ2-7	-	CSTSFRDEQYF	TGCAGCACCTCCTTTCGGGACGAGCAGTACTTC
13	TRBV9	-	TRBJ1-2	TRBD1	CASSLGTDYGYTF	TGTGCCAGCAGCCTCGGGACAGACTATGGCTACACCTTC
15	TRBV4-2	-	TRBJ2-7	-	CASSQASTDSYEQYF	TGTGCCAGCAGCCAAGCCTCGACAGACTCCTACGAGCAGTACTTC
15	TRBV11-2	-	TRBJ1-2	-	CASSLDGGSNYGYTF	TGTGCCAGCAGCTTAGACGGGGGGAGTAACTATGGCTACACCTTC
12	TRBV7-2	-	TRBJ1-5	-	CASRRGNQPQHF	TGTGCCAGCAGGCGAGGGAATCAGCCCCAGCATTTT